This record covers a single T cell receptor beta chain. This clonotype was found many times. Which antigen it targets is not known. There are no base qualities to consult, and no much larger clone falls within one base. The data were obtained in a study of T cells in Graves' hyperthyroidism and ophthalmopathy (dated by TCRdb to between 2018 and 2020). For the wider study: A discovery cohort of about 100 patients, approximately 45 with Graves' ophthalmopathy and 55 to 60 with stable Graves' hyperthyroidism, was used to find distinguishing TCR V-J signatures. In several Graves' hyperthyroidism patients, the study also compared T-cell repertoires from thyroid tissue with T-cell repertoires from blood. Following sampling, methimazole starting at 30 mg daily was given to hyperthyroidism patients, and high-dose intravenous methylprednisolone was given to ophthalmopathy patients. The 80 to 100 discovery patients were randomly divided into training and test sets at a 7:3 ratio. TCR Vbeta CDR3 sequencing of around 130 peripheral blood samples (under 45 ophthalmopathy, 75 hyperthyroidism and approximately 17 progressor patients) is reported in the paper. An independent validation cohort of around 19 hyperthyroidism patients and about 15 patients who later progressed to ophthalmopathy tested prospective prediction of ophthalmopathy. Broader findings and caveats from the paper: During validation, the model predicted progression to ophthalmopathy a median of approximately six months ahead of onset, with around 65% sensitivity and 72.22% specificity. Sample size was not statistically predetermined, and blinding of investigators to group allocation was not performed. Ophthalmopathy was separated from stable hyperthyroidism by a 13 V-J signature model, with approximately 86% sensitivity and about 84% specificity obtained in cross-validation and 80%/75% obtained in testing. Blood samples also contained most of the expanded thyroid clonotypes (frequency above 0.001), which suggests that blood repertoires may reflect thyroid immune responses.

Amplification of TCR beta CDR3 regions was carried out from RNA transcripts. The first round of RT-PCR for the TCR CDR3 was performed with the HTBI primer set and the Qiagen OneStep RT-PCR kit. The libraries were constructed in a second round of multiplex PCR and then size-selected and purified. Sequencing of the libraries was done on an Illumina HiSeq2000 using paired-end 100 bp reads. Under the source paper's analysis protocol: Raw data were processed with SOAPnuke, discarding reads with adapters, uncalled bases, mean Phred below 15, or no exact constant-primer or identifier match. COPE v1.2.5 was used to merge the high-quality paired reads, and each unique nucleotide sequence was defined as a clonotype. MiTCR v1.1 was used to align the clonotypes against IMGT TRBV, TRBD and TRBJ reference segments. Only V-J combinations with frequency above 0.0001, covering approximately 99% of repertoires, were analysed. The TCS score was defined as F50 (clonal expansion) divided by E x V (chaos), with BLOSUM62-based TCRdist calculated between CDR3 peptides within each V-J. Welch's t-statistics and random forest reduced around 550 V-J features to 13, which were used in a naive Bayes classifier (R e1071). The similarity between thyroid and blood repertoires was quantified using the Morisita-Horn index. The public reads were quality trimmed at Q25 with fastp and then assembled into clones with MiXCR by TCRdb, keeping productive beta chains. Every entry covers one CDR3 protein and lists the most common genes and DNA from its rows. None of the V and J calls come from the authors' own analysis; TCRdb made them. This sample has more than 500,000 distinct CDR3 sequences in its table, and about 46% of those were observed once. Approximately 44% of the sample rests with the top ten.

Taken from the germline V gene, the CDR1 and CDR2 loops are SGDLS and YYNGEE. The CDR3 runs 14 amino acids, cysteine and phenylalanine included. The CDR3 DNA has 42 bases and is translated from base 1. Trimming costs V 1 base and J 1 base, and their ends lie 8 bases apart. The study excluded patients with uncontrolled infections, other autoimmune diseases, pregnancy or lactation. Diagnoses were established on the basis of clinical symptoms, serum thyroxine and TRAb, thyroid ultrasound, and orbital computed tomography. Total RNA was extracted with Trizol reagent, and quality was checked on an Agilent 2100 Bioanalyzer.

This clonotype was obtained from an adult woman with Graves' disease, either hyperthyroidism or ophthalmopathy (not recorded which). The V and J segments used are TRBV9 and TRBJ1-2; no D gene is confidently identified. Specimen: peripheral blood or thyroid tissue (not recorded which). The CDR3 sequence is CASSVSTGNYGYTF. In nucleotide form, the sequence is TGTGCCAGCAGCGTATCAACGGGTAACTATGGCTACACCTTC.